Following are 2 T cell receptor beta chains from one sample sequenced in a study of blood T cell repertoires in COVID-19 (TCRdb year 2020). Receptors were amplified or captured by the immunoSEQ multiplex PCR assay. Held by TCRdb, this immuneACCESS table contains in-frame sequences only and omits some clones. Under half of the omission traces to an unresolved V gene where checked; the cause of the rest is unknown. In all, the sample holds around 270,000 clones, and roughly 89% of those were seen once. Of the sample, about 4.6% is held by the ten largest clones. The sequencing input was peripheral blood. These receptors were obtained from a middle-aged man with acute or convalescent COVID-19.

This clone was detected only a few times. The rearrangement links TRBV7-3 to TRBJ2-1, with D hard to call. The CDR3 sequence is 12 residues long. Trimming stripped 1 base from V and 6 bases from J, with 4 bases between. The V gene's germline CDR1 is SGHTA and CDR2 FQGTGA. In nucleotides, the CDR3 is TGTGCCAGCAGCTTAAGGGCCAATGAGCAGTTCTTC. The encoded protein is CASSLRANEQFF.

The chain couples TRBV5-4 to TRBJ2-1, with 8 bases fitting TRBD2. Trimming at V came to 4 bases and at J to 10 bases, leaving 10 bases not matched to a gene. The CDR3 consists of 14 residues. CDR1 and CDR2 from the germline V gene are SGHNT and YYREEE (reference sequence). The CDR3 protein is CASSEGLAGREQFF. The CDR3 coding sequence is TGTGCCAGCAGCGAAGGACTAGCTGGGAGGGAGCAGTTCTTC. The complete variable domain, with remaining parts taken from reference TRBV5-4 and TRBJ2-1, reads ETGVTQSPTHLIKTRGQQVTLRCSSQSGHNTVSWYQQALGQGPQFIFQYYREEENGRGNFPPRFSGLQFPNYSSELNVNALELDDSALYLCASSEGLAGREQFFGPGTRLTVL.